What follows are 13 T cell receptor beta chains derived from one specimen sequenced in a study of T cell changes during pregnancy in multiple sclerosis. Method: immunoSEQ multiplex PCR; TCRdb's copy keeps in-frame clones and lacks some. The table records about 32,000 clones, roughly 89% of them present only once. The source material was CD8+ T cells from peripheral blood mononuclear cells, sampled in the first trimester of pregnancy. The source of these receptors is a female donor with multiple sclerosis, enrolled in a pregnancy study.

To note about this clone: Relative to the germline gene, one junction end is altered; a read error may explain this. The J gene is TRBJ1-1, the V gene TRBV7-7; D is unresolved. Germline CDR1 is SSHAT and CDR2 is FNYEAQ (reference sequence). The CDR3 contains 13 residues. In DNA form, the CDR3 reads TGTGCTAGCAGCTTACTATCTTGGAGTAAAGCTTTCTTT. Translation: CASSLLSWSKAFF.

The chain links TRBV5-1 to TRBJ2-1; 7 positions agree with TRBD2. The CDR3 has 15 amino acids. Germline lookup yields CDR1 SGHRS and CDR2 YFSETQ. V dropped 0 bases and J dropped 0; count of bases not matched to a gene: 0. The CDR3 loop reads CASSLGGSSYNEQFF. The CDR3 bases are TGCGCCAGCAGCTTGGGCGGGAGCTCCTACAATGAGCAGTTCTTC.

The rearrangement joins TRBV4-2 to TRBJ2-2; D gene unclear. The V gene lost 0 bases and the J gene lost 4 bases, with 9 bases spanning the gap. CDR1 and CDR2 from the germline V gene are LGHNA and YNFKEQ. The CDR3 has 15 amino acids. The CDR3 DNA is TGTGCCAGCAGCCAAGATTACCCGGTCACCGGGGAGCTGTTTTTT. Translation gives CASSQDYPVTGELFF.

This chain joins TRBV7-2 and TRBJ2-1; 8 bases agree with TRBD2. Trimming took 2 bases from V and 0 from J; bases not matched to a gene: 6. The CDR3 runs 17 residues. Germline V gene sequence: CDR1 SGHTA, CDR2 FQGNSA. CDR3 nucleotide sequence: TGTGCCAGCAGCTTAACCTCTAGCGGGCGCTCCTACAATGAGCAGTTCTTC. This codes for CASSLTSSGRSYNEQFF.

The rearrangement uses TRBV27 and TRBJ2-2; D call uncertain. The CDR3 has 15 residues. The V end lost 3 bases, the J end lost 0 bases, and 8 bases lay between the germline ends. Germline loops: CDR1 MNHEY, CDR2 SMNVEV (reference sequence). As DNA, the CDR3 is TGTGCCAGCAGTTTTCTTCCCGCGAACACCGGGGAGCTGTTTTTT. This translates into CASSFLPANTGELFF.

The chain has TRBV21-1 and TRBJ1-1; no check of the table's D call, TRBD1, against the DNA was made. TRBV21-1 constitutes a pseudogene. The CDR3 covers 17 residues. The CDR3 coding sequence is TGTGCCAGCAGCATCCTGCCCAGGGACAGGTGGAACACTGAAGCTTTCTTT. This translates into CASSILPRDRWNTEAFF.

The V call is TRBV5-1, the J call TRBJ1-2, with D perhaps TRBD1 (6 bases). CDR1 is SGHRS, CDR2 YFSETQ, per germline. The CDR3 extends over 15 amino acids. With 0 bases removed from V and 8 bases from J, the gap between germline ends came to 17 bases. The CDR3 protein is CASSLVGGALNGYTF. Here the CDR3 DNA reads TGCGCCAGCAGCTTGGTAGGGGGGGCGCTTAACGGCTACACCTTC.

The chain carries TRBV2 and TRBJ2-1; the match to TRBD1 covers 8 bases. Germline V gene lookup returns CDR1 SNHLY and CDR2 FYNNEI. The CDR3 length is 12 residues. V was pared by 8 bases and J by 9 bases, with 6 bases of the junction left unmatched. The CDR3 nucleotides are TGTGCCAGCTTAGCGCAGGGGGCTGAGCAGTTCTTC. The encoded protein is CASLAQGAEQFF. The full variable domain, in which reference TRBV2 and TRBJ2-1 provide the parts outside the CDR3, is EPEVTQTPSHQVTQMGQEVILRCVPISNHLYFYWYRQILGQKVEFLVSFYNNEISEKSEIFDDQFSVERPDGSNFTLKIRSTKLEDSAMYFCASLAQGAEQFFGPGTRLTVL.

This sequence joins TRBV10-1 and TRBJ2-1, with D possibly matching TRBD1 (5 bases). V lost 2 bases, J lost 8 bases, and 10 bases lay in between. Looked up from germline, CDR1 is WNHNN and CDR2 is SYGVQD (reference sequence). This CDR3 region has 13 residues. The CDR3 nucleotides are TGCGCCAGCAGTGAGGTGTTAGGGGATGAGCAGTTCTTC. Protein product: CASSEVLGDEQFF.

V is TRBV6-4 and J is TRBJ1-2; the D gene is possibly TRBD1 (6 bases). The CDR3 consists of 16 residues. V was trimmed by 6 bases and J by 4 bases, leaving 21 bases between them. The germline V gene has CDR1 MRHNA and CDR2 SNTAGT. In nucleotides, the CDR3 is TGTGCCAGCAGCCAGGGGATTCAACCGTCCCTCTATGGCTACACCTTC. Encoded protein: CASSQGIQPSLYGYTF.

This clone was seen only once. CDR3 protein: CASSYPTGVNQPQHF. In DNA form, the CDR3 reads TGTGCCAGCAGTTACCCGACAGGGGTGAATCAGCCCCAGCATTTT. The V call is TRBV6-6, the J call TRBJ1-5; TRBD1 matches at 8 bases. Germline CDR1 is MNHNY and CDR2 is SVGAGI (reference sequence). V shed 2 bases and J 4 bases; nucleotides not matched to a gene: 4. The CDR3 consists of 15 residues.

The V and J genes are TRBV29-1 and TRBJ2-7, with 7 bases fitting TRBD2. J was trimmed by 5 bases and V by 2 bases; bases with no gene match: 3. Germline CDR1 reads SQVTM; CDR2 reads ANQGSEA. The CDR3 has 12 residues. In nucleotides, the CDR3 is TGCAGCGTTGAACGGACTAGTAACGAGCAGTACTTC. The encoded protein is CSVERTSNEQYF.

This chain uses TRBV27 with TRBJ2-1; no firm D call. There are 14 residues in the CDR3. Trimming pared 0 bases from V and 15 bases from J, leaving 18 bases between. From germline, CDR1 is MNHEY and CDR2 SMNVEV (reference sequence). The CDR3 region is CASSLSLGEMTLFF. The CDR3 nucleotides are TGTGCCAGCAGTTTATCGCTCGGCGAGATGACTCTGTTCTTC.